This T cell receptor (beta chain) was sequenced in a study of cytomegalovirus exposure and HLA in healthy donors. Healthy individuals who donated bone marrow served as the donors. A remark on this clone: What it recognizes is unknown.

The CDR3 sequence is 14 residues long. The germline gives CDR1 SGHRS, CDR2 YFSETQ. V lost 6 bases and J 3 bases, leaving 15 bases between the germline ends. Overall study results and limits: Investigators reported fewer than 200 TCR beta chains as tied to cytomegalovirus. Later genetic work tied a missense DCLRE1C variant to beta-chain V and J trimming. One cluster of highly shared sequence variants probably arose as a sequencing artifact.

Researchers ran the PCR with 60 Vbeta and 13 Jbeta primers. Using immunoSEQ multiplex PCR, the repertoire was profiled, and TCRdb retains in-frame clones only, with some absent. Of under 200,000 clones listed, roughly 80% were seen once; the top ten hold 2% to 2.5%. Sequencing was carried out using PBMCs. The V call is TRBV5-1, the J call TRBJ1-1; a possible D gene is TRBD1 (6 bases). The receptor's source is a man aged 60 to 75 in good health and CMV-seronegative. CDR3 region: CASTPGRGDTEAFF. The CDR3 nucleotides are TGCGCCAGCACCCCAGGGAGGGGGGACACTGAAGCTTTCTTT.